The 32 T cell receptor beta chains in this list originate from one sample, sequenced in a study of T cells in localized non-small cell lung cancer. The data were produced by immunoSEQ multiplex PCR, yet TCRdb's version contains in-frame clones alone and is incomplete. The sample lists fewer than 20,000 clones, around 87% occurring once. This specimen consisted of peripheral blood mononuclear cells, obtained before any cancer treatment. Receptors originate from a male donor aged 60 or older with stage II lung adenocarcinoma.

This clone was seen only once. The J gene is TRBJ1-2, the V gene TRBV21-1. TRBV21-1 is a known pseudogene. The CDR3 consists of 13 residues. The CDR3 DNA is TGTGCCAGCAGCCGGGACGCCTTTTATGGCTACACCTTC. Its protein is CASSRDAFYGYTF.

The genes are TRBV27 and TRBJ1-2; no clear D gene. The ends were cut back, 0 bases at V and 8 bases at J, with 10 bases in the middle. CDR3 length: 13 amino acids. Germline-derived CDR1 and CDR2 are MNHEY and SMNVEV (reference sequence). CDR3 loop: CASSLSRVGGYTF. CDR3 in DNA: TGTGCCAGCAGTTTATCCCGGGTTGGAGGCTACACCTTC.

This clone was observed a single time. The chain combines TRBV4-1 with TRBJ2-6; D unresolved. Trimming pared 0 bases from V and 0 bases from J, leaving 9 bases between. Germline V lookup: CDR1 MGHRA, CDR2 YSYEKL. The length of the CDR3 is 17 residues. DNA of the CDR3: TGCGCCAGCAGCCAAGATTTAGGCAGCTCTGGGGCCAACGTCCTGACTTTC. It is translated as CASSQDLGSSGANVLTF.

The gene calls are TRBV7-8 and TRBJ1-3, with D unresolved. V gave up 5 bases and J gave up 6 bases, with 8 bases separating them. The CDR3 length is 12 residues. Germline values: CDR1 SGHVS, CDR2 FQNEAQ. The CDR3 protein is CASSPSVNTIYF. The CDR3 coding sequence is TGTGCCAGCAGCCCGTCGGTAAACACCATATATTTT. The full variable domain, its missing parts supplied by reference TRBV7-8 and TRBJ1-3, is GAGVSQSPRYKVAKRGQDVALRCDPISGHVSLFWYQQALGQGPEFLTYFQNEAQLDKSGLPSDRFFAERPEGSVSTLKIQRTQQEDSAVYLCASSPSVNTIYFGEGSWLTVV.

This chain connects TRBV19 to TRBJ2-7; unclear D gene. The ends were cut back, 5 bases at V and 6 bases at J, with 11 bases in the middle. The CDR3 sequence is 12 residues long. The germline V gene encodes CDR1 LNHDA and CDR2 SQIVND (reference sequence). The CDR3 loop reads CASSQGRSEQYF. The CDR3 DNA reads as TGTGCCAGTAGTCAAGGACGGAGCGAGCAGTACTTC.

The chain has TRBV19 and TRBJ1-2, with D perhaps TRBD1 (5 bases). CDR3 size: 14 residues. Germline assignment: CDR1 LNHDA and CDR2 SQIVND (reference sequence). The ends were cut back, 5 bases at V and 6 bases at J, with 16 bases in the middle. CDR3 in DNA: TGTGCCAGTAGTGTGGAGGCAGGGCTGGATGGCTACACCTTC. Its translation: CASSVEAGLDGYTF. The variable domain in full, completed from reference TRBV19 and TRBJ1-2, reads DGGITQSPKYLFRKEGQNVTLSCEQNLNHDAMYWYRQDPGQGLRLIYYSQIVNDFQKGDIAEGYSVSREKKESFPLTVTSAQKNPTAFYLCASSVEAGLDGYTFGSGTRLTVV.

The CDR3 nucleotides read TGTGCCAGCAGCGGGACGGTTAACACTGAAGCTTTCTTT. It is translated as CASSGTVNTEAFF. This chain links TRBV2 with TRBJ1-1, with D perhaps matching TRBD1 (5 bases). The CDR3 runs to 13 residues. Germline CDR1 and CDR2: SNHLY and FYNNEI. The V and J ends lost 6 bases and 2 bases respectively, with 10 bases between them.

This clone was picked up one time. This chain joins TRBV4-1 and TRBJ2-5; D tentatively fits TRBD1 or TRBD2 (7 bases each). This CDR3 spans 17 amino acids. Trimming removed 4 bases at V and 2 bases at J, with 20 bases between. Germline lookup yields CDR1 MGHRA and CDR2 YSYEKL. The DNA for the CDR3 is TGCGCCAGCAGCCCCTTTTTTAGACAGGGAGGGCAAGAGACCCAGTACTTC. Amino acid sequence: CASSPFFRQGGQETQYF.

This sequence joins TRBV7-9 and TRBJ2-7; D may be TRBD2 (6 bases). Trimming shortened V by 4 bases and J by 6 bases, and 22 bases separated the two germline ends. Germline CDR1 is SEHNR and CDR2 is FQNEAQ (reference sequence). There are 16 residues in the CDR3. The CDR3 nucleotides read TGTGCCAGCAGCTCCCTCAAGCGGGCGGGAAATGGCGAGCAGTACTTC. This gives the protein CASSSLKRAGNGEQYF.

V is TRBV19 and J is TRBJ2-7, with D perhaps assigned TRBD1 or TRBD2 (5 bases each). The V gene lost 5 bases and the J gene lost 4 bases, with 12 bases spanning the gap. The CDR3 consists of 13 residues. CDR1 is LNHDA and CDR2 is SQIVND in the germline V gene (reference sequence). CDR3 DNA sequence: TGTGCCAGTAGTCTAACTTGGGGGTACGAGCAGTACTTC. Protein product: CASSLTWGYEQYF.

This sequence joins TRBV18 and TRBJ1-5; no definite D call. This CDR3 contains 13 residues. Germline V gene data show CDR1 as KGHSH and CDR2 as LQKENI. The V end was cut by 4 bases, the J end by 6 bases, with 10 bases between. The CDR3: CASSLRESQPQHF. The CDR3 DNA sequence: TGTGCCAGCTCACTCCGGGAGAGTCAGCCCCAGCATTTT.

CDR3 region: CASSYGGAGANVLTF. The CDR3 DNA reads TGTGCCAGCAGTTACGGGGGGGCTGGGGCCAACGTCCTGACTTTC. V and J are TRBV6-5 and TRBJ2-6; TRBD2 matches 7 bases. The CDR3 length is 15 residues. CDR1 is MNHEY, CDR2 SVGAGI, per germline. J lost 2 bases, V lost 2 bases, and 0 bases had no gene match.

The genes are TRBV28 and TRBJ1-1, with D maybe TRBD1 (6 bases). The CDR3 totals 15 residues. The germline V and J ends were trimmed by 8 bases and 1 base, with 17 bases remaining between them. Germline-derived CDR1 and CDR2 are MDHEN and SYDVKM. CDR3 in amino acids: CASHRSGVTNTEAFF. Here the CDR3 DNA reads TGTGCCAGCCACCGGTCAGGGGTTACGAACACTGAAGCTTTCTTT.

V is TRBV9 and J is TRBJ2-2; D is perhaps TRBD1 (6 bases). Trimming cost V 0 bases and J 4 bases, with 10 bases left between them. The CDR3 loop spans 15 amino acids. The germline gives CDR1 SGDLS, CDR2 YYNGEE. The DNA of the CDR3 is TGTGCCAGCAGCGTAGGTCAGGGGCCCACCGGGGAGCTGTTTTTT. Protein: CASSVGQGPTGELFF.

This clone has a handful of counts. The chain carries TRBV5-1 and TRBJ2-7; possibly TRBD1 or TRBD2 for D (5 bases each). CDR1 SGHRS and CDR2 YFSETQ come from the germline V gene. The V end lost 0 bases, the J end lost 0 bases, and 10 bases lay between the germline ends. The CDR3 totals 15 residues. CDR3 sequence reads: CASSLEPGPSYEQYF. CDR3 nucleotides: TGCGCCAGCAGCTTGGAGCCGGGACCCTCCTACGAGCAGTACTTC.

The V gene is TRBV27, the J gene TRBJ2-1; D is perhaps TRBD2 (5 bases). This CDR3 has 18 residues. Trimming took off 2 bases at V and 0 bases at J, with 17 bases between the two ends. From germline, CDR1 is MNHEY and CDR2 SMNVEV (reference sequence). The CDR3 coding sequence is TGTGCCAGCAGTTTAAATCCCCCCGGGCGGGCCTCCTACAATGAGCAGTTCTTC. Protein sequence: CASSLNPPGRASYNEQFF.

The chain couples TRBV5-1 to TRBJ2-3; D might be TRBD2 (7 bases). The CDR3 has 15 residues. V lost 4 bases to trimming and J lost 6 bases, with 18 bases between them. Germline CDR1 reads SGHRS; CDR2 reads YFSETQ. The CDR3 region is CASSPGGAQEDTQYF. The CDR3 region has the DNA TGCGCCAGCAGCCCTGGGGGGGCCCAGGAGGATACGCAGTATTTT.

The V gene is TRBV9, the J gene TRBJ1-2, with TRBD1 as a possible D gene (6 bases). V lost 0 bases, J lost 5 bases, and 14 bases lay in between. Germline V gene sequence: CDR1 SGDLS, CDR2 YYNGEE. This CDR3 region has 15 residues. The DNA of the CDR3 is TGTGCCAGCAGCGTAGAAGAAGGGGGGGTTTATGGCTACACCTTC. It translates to CASSVEEGGVYGYTF.

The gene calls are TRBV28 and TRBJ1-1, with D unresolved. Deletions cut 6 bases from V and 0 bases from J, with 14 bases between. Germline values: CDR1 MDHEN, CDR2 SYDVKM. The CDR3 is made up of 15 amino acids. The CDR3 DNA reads TGTGCCAGCAGCTCAACGGGGAACATGAACACTGAAGCTTTCTTT. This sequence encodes CASSSTGNMNTEAFF.

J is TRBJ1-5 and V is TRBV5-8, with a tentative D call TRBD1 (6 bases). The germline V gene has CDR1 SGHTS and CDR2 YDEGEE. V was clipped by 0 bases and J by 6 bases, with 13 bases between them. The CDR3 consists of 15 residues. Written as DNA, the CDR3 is TGTGCCAGCAGCTTGGTCCCGGGGGGCGGTCAGCCCCAGCATTTT. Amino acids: CASSLVPGGGQPQHF.

Here the CDR3 DNA reads TGTGCCAGCAGTTTTGACCGCCACTCTGGAAACACCATATATTTT. Its protein is CASSFDRHSGNTIYF. The chain employs TRBV6-6 and TRBJ1-3; unclear D gene. Germline lookup yields CDR1 MNHNY and CDR2 SVGAGI (reference sequence). V was shortened by 4 bases and J by 0 bases, with 10 bases between the two germline ends. This CDR3 spans 15 amino acids.

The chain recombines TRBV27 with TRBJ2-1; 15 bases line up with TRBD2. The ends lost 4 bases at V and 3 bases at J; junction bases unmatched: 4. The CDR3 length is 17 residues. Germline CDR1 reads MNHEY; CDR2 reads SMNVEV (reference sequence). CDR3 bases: TGTGCCAGCAGTTCCTGGACTAGCGGGAGGGGCTACAATGAGCAGTTCTTC. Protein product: CASSSWTSGRGYNEQFF.

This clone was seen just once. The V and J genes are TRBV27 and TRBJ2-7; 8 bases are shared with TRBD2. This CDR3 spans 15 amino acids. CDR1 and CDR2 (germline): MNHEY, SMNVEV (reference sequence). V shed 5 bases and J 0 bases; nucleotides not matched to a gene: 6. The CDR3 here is CASSKTSVSSYEQYF. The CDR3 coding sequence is TGTGCCAGCAGTAAGACTAGCGTGAGCTCCTACGAGCAGTACTTC.

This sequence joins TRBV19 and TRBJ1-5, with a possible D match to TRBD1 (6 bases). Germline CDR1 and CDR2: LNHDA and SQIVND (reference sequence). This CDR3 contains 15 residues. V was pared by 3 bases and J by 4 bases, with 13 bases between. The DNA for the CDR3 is TGTGCCAGTAGTATTGGATCAGGGGCAAATCAGCCCCAGCATTTT. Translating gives CASSIGSGANQPQHF.

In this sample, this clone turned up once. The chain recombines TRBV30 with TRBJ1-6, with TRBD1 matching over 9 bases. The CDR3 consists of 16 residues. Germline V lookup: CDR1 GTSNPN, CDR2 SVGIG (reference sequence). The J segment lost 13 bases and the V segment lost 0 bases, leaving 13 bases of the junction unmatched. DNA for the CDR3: TGTGCCTGGAGTGTGTCGGACAGGGGTTTCTTAACGCCCCTCCACTTT. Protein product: CAWSVSDRGFLTPLHF.

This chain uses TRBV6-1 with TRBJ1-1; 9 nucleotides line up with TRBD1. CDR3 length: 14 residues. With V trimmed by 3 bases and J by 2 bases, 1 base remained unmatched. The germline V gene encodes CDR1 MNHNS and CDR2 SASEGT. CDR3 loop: CASSEGQGNTEAFF. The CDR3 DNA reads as TGTGCCAGCAGTGAGGGACAGGGAAACACTGAAGCTTTCTTT.

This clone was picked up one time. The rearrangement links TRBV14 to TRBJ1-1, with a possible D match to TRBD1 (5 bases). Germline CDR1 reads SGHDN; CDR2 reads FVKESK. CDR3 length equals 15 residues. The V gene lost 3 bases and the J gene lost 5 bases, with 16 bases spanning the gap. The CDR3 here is CASSQGRGWGTEAFF. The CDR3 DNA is TGTGCCAGCAGCCAGGGTCGGGGCTGGGGAACTGAAGCTTTCTTT. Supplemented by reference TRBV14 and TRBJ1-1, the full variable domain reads EAGVTQFPSHSVIEKGQTVTLRCDPISGHDNLYWYRRVMGKEIKFLLHFVKESKQDESGMPNNRFLAERTGGTYSTLKVQPAELEDSGVYFCASSQGRGWGTEAFFGQGTRLTVV.

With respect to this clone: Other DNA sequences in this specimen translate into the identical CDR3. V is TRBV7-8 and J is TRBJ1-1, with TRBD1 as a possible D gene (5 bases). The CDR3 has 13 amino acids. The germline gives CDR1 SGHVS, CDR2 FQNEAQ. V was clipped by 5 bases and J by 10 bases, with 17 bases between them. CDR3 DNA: TGTGCCAGCAGCGGCTCGACGGGGGGACGAGCTTTCTTT. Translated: CASSGSTGGRAFF.

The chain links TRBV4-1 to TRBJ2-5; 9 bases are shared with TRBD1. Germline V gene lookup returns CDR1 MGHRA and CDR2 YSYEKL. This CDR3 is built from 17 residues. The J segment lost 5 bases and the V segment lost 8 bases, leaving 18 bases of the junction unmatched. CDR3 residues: CASATGVRDRVGETQYF. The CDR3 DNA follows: TGCGCCAGCGCCACAGGGGTTCGGGACAGGGTTGGGGAGACCCAGTACTTC.

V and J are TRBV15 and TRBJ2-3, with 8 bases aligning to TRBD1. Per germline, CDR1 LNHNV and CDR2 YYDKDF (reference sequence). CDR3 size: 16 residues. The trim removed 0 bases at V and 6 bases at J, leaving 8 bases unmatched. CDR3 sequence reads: CATSRDKGQATDTQYF. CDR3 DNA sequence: TGTGCCACCAGCAGAGATAAGGGACAGGCAACCGATACGCAGTATTTT.

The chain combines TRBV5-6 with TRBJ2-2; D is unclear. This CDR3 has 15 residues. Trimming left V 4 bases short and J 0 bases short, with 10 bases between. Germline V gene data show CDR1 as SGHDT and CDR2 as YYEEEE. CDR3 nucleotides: TGTGCCAGCAGCCGTTTAAGCACGAACACCGGGGAGCTGTTTTTT. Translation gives CASSRLSTNTGELFF.

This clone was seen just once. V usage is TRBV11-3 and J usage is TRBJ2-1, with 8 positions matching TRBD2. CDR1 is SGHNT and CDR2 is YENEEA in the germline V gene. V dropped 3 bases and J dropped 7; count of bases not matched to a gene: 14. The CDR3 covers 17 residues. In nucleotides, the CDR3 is TGTGCCAGCAGCTTGAGGGCGGGGGGACAATTGGGAAATGAGCAGTTCTTC. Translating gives CASSLRAGGQLGNEQFF. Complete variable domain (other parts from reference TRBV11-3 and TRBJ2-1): EAGVVQSPRYKIIEKKQPVAFWCNPISGHNTLYWYLQNLGQGPELLIRYENEEAVDDSQLPKDRFSAERLKGVDSTLKIQPAELGDSAVYLCASSLRAGGQLGNEQFFGPGTRLTVL.